What follows are 16 T cell receptor beta chains derived from one specimen sequenced in a study of blood T cell repertoires in COVID-19. Produced via immunoSEQ multiplex PCR; TCRdb's table is partial and in-frame only. The sample lists hundreds of thousands of clones; over 80% were seen once. Sequenced input: PBMCs or T cells enriched from blood (not recorded which). These TCRs come from a woman aged 18-35 years who had recovered from COVID-19.

This chain joins TRBV9 and TRBJ2-5, with D perhaps TRBD1 (5 bases). The V end was cut by 4 bases, the J end by 5 bases, with 21 bases between. Germline CDR1 and CDR2: SGDLS and YYNGEE. The CDR3 has 16 amino acids. The CDR3 coding sequence is TGTGCCAGCAGCCTTAGTCAGGGCCCCCCAGAGGAGACCCAGTACTTC. As protein: CASSLSQGPPEETQYF. Supplemented by reference TRBV9 and TRBJ2-5, the full variable domain reads DSGVTQTPKHLITATGQRVTLRCSPRSGDLSVYWYQQSLDQGLQFLIQYYNGEERAKGNILERFSAQQFPDLHSELNLSSLELGDSALYFCASSLSQGPPEETQYFGPGTRLLVL.

The table lists this clone with a count of one. The chain employs TRBV7-3 and TRBJ2-5; 9 nucleotides align to TRBD2. CDR1 and CDR2 (germline): SGHTA, FQGTGA. V shed 1 base, J shed 4 bases, and the junction held 7 bases outside the gene matches. This CDR3 has 16 residues. CDR3 region: CASSLRREGRRETQYF. For the CDR3, the DNA is TGTGCCAGCAGCTTAAGGCGGGAGGGCCGCCGAGAGACCCAGTACTTC.

V gene TRBV5-1 combines with J gene TRBJ2-7; 7 bases are a match to TRBD1. V was clipped by 3 bases and J by 2 bases; unmatched bases: 11. Germline values: CDR1 SGHRS, CDR2 YFSETQ. The CDR3 has 16 amino acids. CDR3 in DNA: TGCGCCAGCAGCTCTACAGGGACAGTTAGCACCTACGAGCAGTACTTC. Protein: CASSSTGTVSTYEQYF.

Written as DNA, the CDR3 is TGCGCCAGCAGCCAAGGAGGTTCCAGCGGGAGCTTCTCAGATACGCAGTATTTT. The encoded protein is CASSQGGSSGSFSDTQYF. V is TRBV4-3 and J is TRBJ2-3, with 8 bases identical to TRBD2. The CDR3 runs 18 residues. The V gene's germline CDR1 is LGHNA and CDR2 YSLEER. The trim removed 1 base at V and 4 bases at J, leaving 13 bases unmatched.

CDR3 DNA sequence: TGTGCCAGCAAGGGACAGGGCGATGAAAAACTGTTTTTT. It encodes CASKGQGDEKLFF. The chain recombines TRBV28 with TRBJ1-4; 9 bases fit TRBD1. The CDR3 covers 13 residues. Germline CDR1 is MDHEN and CDR2 is SYDVKM. J lost 6 bases, V lost 7 bases, and 3 bases had no gene match. The full variable domain, with the rest looked up from reference TRBV28 and TRBJ1-4, is DVKVTQSSRYLVKRTGEKVFLECVQDMDHENMFWYRQDPGLGLRLIYFSYDVKMKEKGDIPEGYSVSREKKERFSLILESASTNQTSMYLCASKGQGDEKLFFGSGTQLSVL.

The chain employs TRBV12-3 or TRBV12-4 and TRBJ1-1, with 7 bases fitting TRBD1. The CDR3 has 13 residues. The V segment lost 7 bases and the J segment 5 bases; nucleotides outside the gene matches: 7. The CDR3 DNA reads TGTGCCAGCACCCTAACAGGGGCGACTGAAGCTTTCTTT. It specifies CASTLTGATEAFF.

The J gene is TRBJ1-1, the V gene TRBV28, with D unclear. The V end was cut by 7 bases, the J end by 1 base, with 7 bases between. From germline, CDR1 is MDHEN and CDR2 SYDVKM. The CDR3 sequence is 12 residues long. The CDR3 spells CASNTANTEAFF. The CDR3 DNA reads TGTGCCAGCAATACAGCGAACACTGAAGCTTTCTTT.

The chain combines TRBV27 with TRBJ2-5, with 7 nucleotides matching TRBD2. The CDR3 extends over 16 amino acids. The V gene end was trimmed by 6 bases and the J gene end by 2 bases; junction bases not matched to a gene: 12. Looked up from germline, CDR1 is MNHEY and CDR2 is SMNVEV (reference sequence). Here the CDR3 DNA reads TGTGCCAGCAGGATGACTCGACTAGCCACACAAGAGACCCAGTACTTC. Its protein is CASRMTRLATQETQYF.

This chain links TRBV18 with TRBJ1-1, with D hard to call. Trimming left V 6 bases short and J 0 bases short, with 14 bases between. Germline lookup yields CDR1 KGHSH and CDR2 LQKENI. This CDR3 is built from 15 residues. The CDR3 loop is CASSPGAAMNTEAFF. In DNA form, the CDR3 reads TGTGCCAGCTCCCCCGGCGCGGCGATGAACACTGAAGCTTTCTTT.

The rearrangement uses TRBV27 and TRBJ1-6; D not certain. Trimming pared 7 bases from V and 12 bases from J, leaving 19 bases between. The CDR3 spans 14 residues. Germline values: CDR1 MNHEY, CDR2 SMNVEV (reference sequence). The CDR3 region has the DNA TGTGCCAGCACCTTCTCCGGCGGCCAGCGACCCCTCCACTTT. Protein sequence: CASTFSGGQRPLHF.

The chain carries TRBV9 and TRBJ1-1, with D possibly matching TRBD1 (5 bases). Germline values: CDR1 SGDLS, CDR2 YYNGEE. This CDR3 is built from 14 residues. Trimming removed 1 base from V and 3 bases from J, with 10 bases in between. The CDR3 sequence is CASSVWGGDTEAFF. CDR3 nucleotides: TGTGCCAGCAGCGTATGGGGGGGAGACACTGAAGCTTTCTTT.

The J gene is TRBJ1-4, the V gene TRBV25-1, with TRBD1 as a possible D gene (6 bases). Germline CDR1 reads MGHDK; CDR2 reads SYGVNS. Trimming left V 6 bases short and J 8 bases short, with 13 bases between. The CDR3 contains 13 residues. CDR3 coding DNA: TGTGCCAGCAGCCCCACGGGGGGCGAAAAACTGTTTTTT. Amino acids: CASSPTGGEKLFF.

This clone was counted only a few times. In DNA, the CDR3 is TGTGCCATCAGTGTAGGGGTGAGCAATCAGCCCCAGCATTTT. Translated: CAISVGVSNQPQHF. V usage is TRBV10-3 and J usage is TRBJ1-5; D may be TRBD1 (5 bases). CDR3 length: 14 amino acids. Germline V gene sequence: CDR1 ENHRY, CDR2 SYGVKD. V was pared by 4 bases and J by 1 base, with 8 bases between.

The chain has TRBV24-1 and TRBJ2-1; D might be TRBD1 (5 bases). Germline V gives CDR1 KGHDR, CDR2 SFDVKD. Trimming left V 2 bases short and J 5 bases short, with 15 bases between. The CDR3 is 16 residues long. The CDR3 DNA reads as TGTGCCACCAGTGATTGGGGCAGGGATAAGGACAATGAGCAGTTCTTC. Translated: CATSDWGRDKDNEQFF.

The V gene is TRBV2, the J gene TRBJ1-2; 10 positions match TRBD1. This CDR3 region has 16 residues. V lost 4 bases and J lost 4; bases outside the gene matches: 9. Per germline, CDR1 SNHLY and CDR2 FYNNEI. CDR3 loop: CASSAYGTGALYGYTF. The CDR3, as DNA: TGTGCCAGCAGTGCTTACGGGACAGGGGCTCTCTATGGCTACACCTTC.

The genes are TRBV3-1 (or the pseudogene TRBV3-2) and TRBJ1-6, with 8 positions matching TRBD1. The CDR3 runs to 14 residues. Unmatched junction bases numbered 4, after V lost 4 bases and J lost 8 bases. CDR1 is LGHDT and CDR2 is YNNKEL in the germline V gene (reference sequence). CDR3 DNA sequence: TGTGCCAGCAGCCGGACAGGGAGGGATTCACCCCTCCACTTT. Protein sequence: CASSRTGRDSPLHF.